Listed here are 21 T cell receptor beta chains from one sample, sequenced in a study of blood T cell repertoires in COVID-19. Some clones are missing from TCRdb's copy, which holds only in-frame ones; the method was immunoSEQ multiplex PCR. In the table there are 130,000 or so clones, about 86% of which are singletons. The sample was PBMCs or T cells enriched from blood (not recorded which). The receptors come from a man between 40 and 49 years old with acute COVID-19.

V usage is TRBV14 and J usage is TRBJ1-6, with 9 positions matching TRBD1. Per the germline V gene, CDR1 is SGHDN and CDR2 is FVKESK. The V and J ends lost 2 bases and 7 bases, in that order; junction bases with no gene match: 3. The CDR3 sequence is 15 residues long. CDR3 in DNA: TGTGCCAGCAGCCAACGAGGACAGGGGAATTCACCCCTCCACTTT. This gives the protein CASSQRGQGNSPLHF.

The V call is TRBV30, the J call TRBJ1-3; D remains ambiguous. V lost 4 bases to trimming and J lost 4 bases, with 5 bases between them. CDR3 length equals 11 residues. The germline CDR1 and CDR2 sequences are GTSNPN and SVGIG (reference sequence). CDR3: CAWTPGNTIYF. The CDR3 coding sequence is TGTGCCTGGACCCCGGGAAACACCATATATTTT.

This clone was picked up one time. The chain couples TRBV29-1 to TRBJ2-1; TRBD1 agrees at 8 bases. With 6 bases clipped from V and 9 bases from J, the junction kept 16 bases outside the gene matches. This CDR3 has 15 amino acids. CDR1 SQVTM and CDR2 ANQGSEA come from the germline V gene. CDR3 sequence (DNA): TGCAGCGTGCTTCGACAGGGGCGGTCTGCGGGTGAGCAGTTCTTC. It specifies CSVLRQGRSAGEQFF.

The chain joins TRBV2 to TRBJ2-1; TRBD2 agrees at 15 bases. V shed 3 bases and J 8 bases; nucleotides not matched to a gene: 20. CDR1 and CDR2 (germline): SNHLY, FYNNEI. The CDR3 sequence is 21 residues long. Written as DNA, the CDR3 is TGTGCCAGCAGTGACGTTTCCGGACTAGCGGGAGGGTGGCCCAGTGGCGATGAGCAGTTCTTC. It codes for CASSDVSGLAGGWPSGDEQFF.

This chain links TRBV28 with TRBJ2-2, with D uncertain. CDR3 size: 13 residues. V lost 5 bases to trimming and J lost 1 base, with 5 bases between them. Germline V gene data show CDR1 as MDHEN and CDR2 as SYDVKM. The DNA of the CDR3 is TGTGCCAGCAGTGGCATGAACACCGGGGAGCTGTTTTTT. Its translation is CASSGMNTGELFF.

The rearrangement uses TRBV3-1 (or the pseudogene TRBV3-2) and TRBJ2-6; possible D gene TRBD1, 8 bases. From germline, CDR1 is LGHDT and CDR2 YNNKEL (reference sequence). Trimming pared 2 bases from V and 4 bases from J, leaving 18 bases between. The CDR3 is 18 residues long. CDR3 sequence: CASSQLRQGTMGANVLTF. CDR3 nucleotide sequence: TGTGCCAGCAGCCAATTGAGACAGGGGACTATGGGGGCCAACGTCCTGACTTTC.

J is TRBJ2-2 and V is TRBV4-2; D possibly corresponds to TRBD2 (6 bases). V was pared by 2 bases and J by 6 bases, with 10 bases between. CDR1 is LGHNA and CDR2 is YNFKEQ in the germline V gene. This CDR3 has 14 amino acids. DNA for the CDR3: TGTGCCAGCAGCCAAAGTCCGGGAGCCGGGGAGCTGTTTTTT. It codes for CASSQSPGAGELFF.

CDR3 loop: CASSLGGNTEAFF. CDR3 in DNA: TGCGCCAGCAGCCTGGGCGGGAACACTGAAGCTTTCTTT. This chain joins TRBV5-1 and TRBJ1-1; D is unresolved. Germline CDR1 reads SGHRS; CDR2 reads YFSETQ. Trimming left V 4 bases short and J 1 base short, with 8 bases between. There are 13 residues in the CDR3.

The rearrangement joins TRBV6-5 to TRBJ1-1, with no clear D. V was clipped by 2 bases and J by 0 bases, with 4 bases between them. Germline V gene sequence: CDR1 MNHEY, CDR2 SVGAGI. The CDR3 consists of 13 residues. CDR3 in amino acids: CASSYQVNTEAFF. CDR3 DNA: TGTGCCAGCAGTTACCAGGTGAACACTGAAGCTTTCTTT.

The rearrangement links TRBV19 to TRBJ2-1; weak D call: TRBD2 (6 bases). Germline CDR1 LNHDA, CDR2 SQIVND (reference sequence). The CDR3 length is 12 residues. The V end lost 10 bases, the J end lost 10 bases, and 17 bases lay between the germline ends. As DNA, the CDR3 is TGTGCCACCCGGAGGGAAGAGAGCGAGCAGTTCTTC. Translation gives CATRREESEQFF.

The CDR3 nucleotides read TGTGCCAGCAGGGGGACTGCCAACACCGGGGAGCTGTTTTTT. Its translation: CASRGTANTGELFF. V gene TRBV3-1 (or the pseudogene TRBV3-2) combines with J gene TRBJ2-2; D may be TRBD2 (6 bases). Looked up from germline, CDR1 is LGHDT and CDR2 is YNNKEL (reference sequence). This CDR3 region has 14 residues. V shed 6 bases and J shed 2 bases, with 10 bases lying between them.

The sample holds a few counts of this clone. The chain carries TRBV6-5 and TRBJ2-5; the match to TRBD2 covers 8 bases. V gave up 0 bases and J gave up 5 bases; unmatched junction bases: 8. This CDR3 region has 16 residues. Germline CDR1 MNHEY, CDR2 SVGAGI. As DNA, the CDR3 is TGTGCCAGCAGTTACTCGTCGGGAGGGCCAAGGGAGACCCAGTACTTC. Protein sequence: CASSYSSGGPRETQYF.

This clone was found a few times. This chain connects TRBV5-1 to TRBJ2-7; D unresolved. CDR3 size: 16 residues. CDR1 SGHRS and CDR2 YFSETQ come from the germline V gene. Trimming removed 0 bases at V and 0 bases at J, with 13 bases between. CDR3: CASSLAGDPTSYEQYF. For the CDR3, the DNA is TGCGCCAGCAGCTTGGCCGGAGATCCCACCTCCTACGAGCAGTACTTC.

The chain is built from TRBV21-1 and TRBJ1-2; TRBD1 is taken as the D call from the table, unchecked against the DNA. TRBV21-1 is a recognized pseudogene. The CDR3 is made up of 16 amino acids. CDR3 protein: CASSLRGTGGNYGYTF. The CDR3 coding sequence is TGTGCCAGCAGTCTTCGGGGGACAGGGGGTAACTATGGCTACACCTTC.

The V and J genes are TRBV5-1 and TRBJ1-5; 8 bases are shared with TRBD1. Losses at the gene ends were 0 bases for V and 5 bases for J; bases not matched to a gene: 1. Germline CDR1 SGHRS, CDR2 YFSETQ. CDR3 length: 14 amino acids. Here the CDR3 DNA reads TGCGCCAGCAGCTTGGACAGGGGGGATCAGCCCCAGCATTTT. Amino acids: CASSLDRGDQPQHF.

DNA for the CDR3: TGCGCCAGCACCGTGGGCGTCCGTTTTGGCAATGAGCAGTTCTTC. Protein product: CASTVGVRFGNEQFF. V is TRBV10-2 and J is TRBJ2-1; D call uncertain. CDR1 and CDR2 (germline): WSHSY, SAAADI. This CDR3 has 15 residues. V was cut by 7 bases and J by 6 bases, with 19 bases left in between.

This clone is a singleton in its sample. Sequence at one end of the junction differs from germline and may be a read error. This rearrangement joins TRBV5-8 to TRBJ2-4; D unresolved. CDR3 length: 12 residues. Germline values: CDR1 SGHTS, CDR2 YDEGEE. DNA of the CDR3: TGTGCCAGCAGCTTCCCCCAATTTTCTGGCCACTTC. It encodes CASSFPQFSGHF.

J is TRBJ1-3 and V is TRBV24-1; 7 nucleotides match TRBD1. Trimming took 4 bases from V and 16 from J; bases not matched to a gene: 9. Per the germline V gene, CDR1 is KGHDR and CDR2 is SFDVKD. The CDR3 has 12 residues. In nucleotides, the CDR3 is TGTGCCACCAGTGACGCTGACAGGGTTATGTATTTT. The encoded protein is CATSDADRVMYF.

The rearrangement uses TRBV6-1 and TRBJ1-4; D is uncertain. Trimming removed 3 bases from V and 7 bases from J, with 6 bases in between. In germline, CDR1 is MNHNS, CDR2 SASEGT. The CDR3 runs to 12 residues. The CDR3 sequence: CASSERGEKLFF. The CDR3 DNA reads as TGTGCCAGCAGTGAGAGAGGTGAAAAACTGTTTTTT.

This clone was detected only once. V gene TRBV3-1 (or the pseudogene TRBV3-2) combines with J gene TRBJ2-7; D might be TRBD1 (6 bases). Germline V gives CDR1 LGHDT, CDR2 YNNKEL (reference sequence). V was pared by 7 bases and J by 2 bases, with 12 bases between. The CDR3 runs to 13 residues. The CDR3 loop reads CASKEQGPYEQYF. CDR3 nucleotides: TGTGCCAGCAAGGAACAGGGTCCCTACGAGCAGTACTTC.

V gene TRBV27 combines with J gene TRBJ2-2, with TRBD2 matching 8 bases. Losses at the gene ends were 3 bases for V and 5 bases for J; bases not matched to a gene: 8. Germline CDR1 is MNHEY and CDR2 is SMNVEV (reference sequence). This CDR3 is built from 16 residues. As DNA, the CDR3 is TGTGCCAGCAGTTTGCGGGGGGCGGATAGTACCGGGGAGCTGTTTTTT. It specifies CASSLRGADSTGELFF.